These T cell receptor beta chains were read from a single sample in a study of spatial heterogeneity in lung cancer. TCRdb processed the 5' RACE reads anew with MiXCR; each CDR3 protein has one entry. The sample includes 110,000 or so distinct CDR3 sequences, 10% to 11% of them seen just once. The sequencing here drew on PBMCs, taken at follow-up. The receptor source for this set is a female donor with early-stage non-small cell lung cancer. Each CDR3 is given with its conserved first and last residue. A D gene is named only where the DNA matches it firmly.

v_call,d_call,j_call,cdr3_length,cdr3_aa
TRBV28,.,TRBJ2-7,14,CASSSDSRVGGQYF
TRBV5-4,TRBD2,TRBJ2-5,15,CASSSTSGSRETQYF
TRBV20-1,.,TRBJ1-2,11,CSASSDYGYTF
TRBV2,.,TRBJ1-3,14,CASRVTVAGNTIYF
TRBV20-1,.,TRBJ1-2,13,CSARIVGLDVYTF
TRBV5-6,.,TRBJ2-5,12,CASSRLTETQYF
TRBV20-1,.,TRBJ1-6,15,CSASDERITNSPLHF
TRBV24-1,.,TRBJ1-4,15,CATSDSGTAKGKLFF
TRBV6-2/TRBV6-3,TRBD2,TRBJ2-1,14,CASSFGRTGNEQFF
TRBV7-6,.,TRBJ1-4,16,CASSLRPTGFGEKLFF
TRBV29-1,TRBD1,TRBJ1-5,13,CSVDLGQFQPQHF
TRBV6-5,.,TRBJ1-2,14,CASSYRRGSYGYTF
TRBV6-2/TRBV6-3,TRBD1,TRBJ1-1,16,CASSYGTGGIYTEAFF
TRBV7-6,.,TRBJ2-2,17,CASSLEATGSTTGELFF
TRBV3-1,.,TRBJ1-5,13,CASSQADTKAQHF
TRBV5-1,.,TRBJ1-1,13,CASRVSGDTEAFF
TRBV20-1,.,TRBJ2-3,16,CSARTSVEFSTDTQYF